Listed below are T cell receptor beta chains from one sample, sequenced in a study of regulatory T cells in long-lasting Graves disease. TCRdb re-analysed the multiplex PCR reads in MiXCR, keeping a single row per CDR3 protein. The sample has about 440,000 distinct CDR3 sequences, under 15% seen once. These data also featured in a second study, about T cells in Graves' hyperthyroidism and ophthalmopathy.

The material sequenced was peripheral blood mononuclear cells (PBMCs), taken at new diagnosis, from a patient treated with antithyroid drugs. The receptor set was obtained from a woman aged 25 to 45 with Graves disease. Each CDR3 is given with its conserved first and last residue. The D gene is left open where the match is weak. For some rows the clone size is stated as once, few or many, or as a class when expanded; others skip it.

D: TRBD2; size: .; J: TRBJ2-1; V: TRBV12-5; DNA: TGTGCTAGCGGGAGGTCGGACAATGAGCAGTCCTTC; CDR3: CASGRSDNEQSF
D: .; size: many; J: TRBJ1-2; V: TRBV12-3/TRBV12-4; DNA: TGTGCCAGCAGCGCACCGGGGACCCCTGGCTACACCTTC; CDR3: CASSAPGTPGYTF
D: .; size: few; J: TRBJ1-2; V: TRBV27; DNA: TGTGCCAGCAGTTTAGTGCCTACGGCTCCGGAGGGCTACACCTTC; CDR3: CASSLVPTAPEGYTF
D: TRBD2; size: few; J: TRBJ2-5; V: TRBV27; DNA: TGTGCCAGCAGTTTATCCCCCACTAGCGGGAGTTTAGTAGAGACCCAGTACTTC; CDR3: CASSLSPTSGSLVETQYF
D: TRBD1; size: .; J: TRBJ1-2; V: TRBV28; DNA: TGTGCCAGCAGTTTCAACCCCGGGACAGGGAACTATGGCTACACCTTC; CDR3: CASSFNPGTGNYGYTF
D: .; size: few; J: TRBJ1-3; V: TRBV18; DNA: TGTGCCAGCTCACCCGTTAACAGGCGGGACACCATATATTTT; CDR3: CASSPVNRRDTIYF
D: .; size: few; J: TRBJ1-1; V: TRBV7-9; DNA: TGTGCCAGCAGCTTAAACCAGATGAACACTGAAGCTTTCTTT; CDR3: CASSLNQMNTEAFF
D: .; size: many; J: TRBJ2-2; V: TRBV7-9; DNA: TGTGCCAGCAGCGTAAACTGGAGCGGGGAGCTGTTTTTT; CDR3: CASSVNWSGELFF
D: .; size: many; J: TRBJ1-5; V: TRBV28; DNA: TGTGCCAGCAGTTTAGTCCGCAGGGTTTCTCAGCCCCAGCATTTT; CDR3: CASSLVRRVSQPQHF
D: .; size: .; J: TRBJ1-2; V: TRBV29-1; DNA: TGCAGCGTTGTAGGGGGGGGACTGATTAACTATGGCTACACCTTC; CDR3: CSVVGGGLINYGYTF
D: .; size: many; J: TRBJ1-1; V: TRBV27; DNA: TGTGCCAGCAGCTCGACGGTGAACACTGAAGCTTTCTTT; CDR3: CASSSTVNTEAFF
D: TRBD1; size: .; J: TRBJ1-5; V: TRBV20-1; DNA: TGCAGTGCTGAGACAGGGGTGGATCAGCCCCAGCATTTT; CDR3: CSAETGVDQPQHF
D: TRBD1; size: many; J: TRBJ1-5; V: TRBV15; DNA: TGTGCCACCAGCAGAGATACAGGGGGCTCGGAGCCCCAGCATTTT; CDR3: CATSRDTGGSEPQHF
D: .; size: .; J: TRBJ2-1; V: TRBV3-1; DNA: TGTACCGGCGGCCCGGGCTTATACAATGAGCAGTTCTTC; CDR3: CTGGPGLYNEQFF
D: TRBD1; size: many; J: TRBJ1-1; V: TRBV5-1; DNA: TGCGCCAGCAGCTTGCGGGCCGGGACAGAACAGGAGGTTTTCTTT; CDR3: CASSLRAGTEQEVFF
D: .; size: many; J: TRBJ1-1; V: TRBV20-1; DNA: TGCAGTGCTAGAGACCCGTTCCTGGGAAGCACTGAAGCTTTCTTT; CDR3: CSARDPFLGSTEAFF
D: TRBD2; size: many; J: TRBJ2-7; V: TRBV27; DNA: TGTGCCAGCAGTTTAGCGGGAGGACTCTTCTACGAGCAGTACTTC; CDR3: CASSLAGGLFYEQYF
D: .; size: once; J: TRBJ1-6; V: TRBV9; DNA: TGTGCCAGCAGCCCCCGACAGACGAGCTCCTATAATTCACCCCTCCACTTT; CDR3: CASSPRQTSSYNSPLHF
D: TRBD2; size: many; J: TRBJ2-3; V: TRBV14; DNA: TGTGCCAGCAGCCATCGCCTAGCGGACGATCACACAGATACGCAGTATTTT; CDR3: CASSHRLADDHTDTQYF
D: TRBD1; size: few; J: TRBJ1-2; V: TRBV29-1; DNA: TGCAGCGTTGAAGATGGGACAGGGGGCTATGGCTACACCTTC; CDR3: CSVEDGTGGYGYTF
D: TRBD1; size: many; J: TRBJ2-7; V: TRBV24-1; DNA: TGTGCCACCAGTGAGTCCGGGACAGGGTCCTACGAGCAGTACTTC; CDR3: CATSESGTGSYEQYF
D: TRBD1; size: many; J: TRBJ1-6; V: TRBV29-1; DNA: TGCAGCGTCACCGAGACAGGGACTAATTCACCCCTCCACTTT; CDR3: CSVTETGTNSPLHF
D: .; size: many; J: TRBJ1-1; V: TRBV11-2; DNA: TGCGCCAGCAGCCAAGATCCGGGGAACACTGAAGCTTTCTTT; CDR3: CASSQDPGNTEAFF
D: TRBD2; size: .; J: TRBJ2-7; V: TRBV7-9; DNA: TGTGCCAGCAGCTCCTCTCCTTCTAGCGGGAGAGCGTCCTACGAGCAGTACTTC; CDR3: CASSSSPSSGRASYEQYF
D: .; size: many; J: TRBJ1-1; V: TRBV5-1; DNA: TGCGCCAGCAGCTCCCCCGGGACCCTCGGGGCGCCTGAAGCTTTCTTT; CDR3: CASSSPGTLGAPEAFF